Shown below are 5 T cell receptor beta chains from a single sample sequenced in a study of blood T cell repertoires in COVID-19. The data were produced by immunoSEQ multiplex PCR, yet TCRdb's version contains in-frame clones alone and is incomplete. The data show 60,000 to 85,000 clones, around nine tenths seen once. Sequenced material: peripheral blood. The receptor set was obtained from a woman of 80 years or more with active or convalescent COVID-19.

There are a few counts of this clone. The genes are TRBV11-2 and TRBJ2-1; 8 bases match TRBD1. Trimming cost V 1 base and J 7 bases; bases outside gene matches: 9. There are 16 residues in the CDR3. Germline V gene data show CDR1 as SGHAT and CDR2 as FQNNGV. The CDR3 reads CASSLVGQGAQNEQFF. CDR3 DNA sequence: TGTGCCAGCAGCTTAGTGGGGCAGGGGGCGCAAAATGAGCAGTTCTTC.

The chain couples TRBV29-1 to TRBJ1-1, with TRBD1 identical over 8 bases. V gave up 2 bases and J gave up 2 bases; unmatched junction bases: 4. Germline loops: CDR1 SQVTM, CDR2 ANQGSEA. This CDR3 has 14 amino acids. The CDR3 spells CSVEMAGGNTEAFF. The CDR3 region has the DNA TGCAGCGTTGAAATGGCAGGGGGCAACACTGAAGCTTTCTTT.

DNA for the CDR3: TGTGCCAGTAGTAGGGGCGTCTGGGAGCTGTTTTTT. Its protein is CASSRGVWELFF. V gene TRBV19 combines with J gene TRBJ2-2; a possible D gene is TRBD1 (5 bases). Trimming removed 4 bases from V and 9 bases from J, with 9 bases in between. Looked up from germline, CDR1 is LNHDA and CDR2 is SQIVND (reference sequence). CDR3 length: 12 residues.

V gene TRBV21-1 combines with J gene TRBJ2-1; TRBD2, the table's D call, lacks a check against the DNA. TRBV21-1 is labeled a pseudogene. The CDR3 runs to 15 residues. CDR3 sequence reads: CASSTSGAEWNEQFF. CDR3 nucleotides: TGTGCCAGCAGCACTAGCGGGGCGGAGTGGAATGAGCAGTTCTTC.

The rearrangement joins TRBV7-9 to TRBJ1-1, with a possible D match to TRBD1 (5 bases). Trimming cost V 0 bases and J 10 bases, with 9 bases left between them. This CDR3 is built from 12 residues. Germline V CDR1 and CDR2: SEHNR, FQNEAQ (reference sequence). CDR3 protein: CASSLAEGRAFF. The DNA for the CDR3 is TGTGCCAGCAGCTTAGCGGAGGGGCGAGCTTTCTTT.